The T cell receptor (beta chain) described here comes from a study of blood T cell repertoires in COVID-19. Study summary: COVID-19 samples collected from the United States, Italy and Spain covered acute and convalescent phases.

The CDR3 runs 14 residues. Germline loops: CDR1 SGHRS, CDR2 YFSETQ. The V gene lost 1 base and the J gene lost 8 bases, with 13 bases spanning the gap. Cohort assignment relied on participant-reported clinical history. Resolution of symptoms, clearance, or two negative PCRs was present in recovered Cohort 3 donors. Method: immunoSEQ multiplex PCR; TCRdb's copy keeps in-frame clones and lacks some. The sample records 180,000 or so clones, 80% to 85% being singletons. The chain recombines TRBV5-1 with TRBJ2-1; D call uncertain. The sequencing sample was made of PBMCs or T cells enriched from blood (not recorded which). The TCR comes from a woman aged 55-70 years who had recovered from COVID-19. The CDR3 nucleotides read TGCGCCAGCAGCTTGTCCGCAGGTGTGGATGAGCAGTTCTTC. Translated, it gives CASSLSAGVDEQFF.